The 31 T cell receptor beta chains reported below all come from one sample, sequenced in a study of blood T cell repertoires in COVID-19. Some clones are missing from TCRdb's copy, which holds only in-frame ones; the method was immunoSEQ multiplex PCR. This sample has roughly 120,000 clones; about two thirds occur once, and the top ten carry approximately 0.86%. Sequencing used peripheral blood. The source is a human donor with acute or convalescent COVID-19. The donor label of this sample is uncertain.

This clone was counted between two and nine times. V and J are TRBV7-9 and TRBJ1-2, with 8 bases lining up with TRBD1. The CDR3 has 16 residues. Germline V gene sequence: CDR1 SEHNR, CDR2 FQNEAQ (reference sequence). V lost 2 bases, J lost 3 bases, and 8 bases stayed unmatched. The CDR3 DNA reads as TGTGCCAGCAGCTTACCCGGAGGGACAGGCCACTATGGCTACACCTTC. It specifies CASSLPGGTGHYGYTF.

This clone was counted a few times. This chain connects TRBV7-9 to TRBJ2-3; no clear D gene. V was clipped by 5 bases and J by 0 bases, with 18 bases between them. The CDR3 extends over 17 amino acids. Germline-derived CDR1 and CDR2 are SEHNR and FQNEAQ (reference sequence). CDR3 sequence reads: CASSINRGSLSTDTQYF. The CDR3 bases are TGTGCCAGCAGCATAAACCGAGGATCCCTTAGCACAGATACGCAGTATTTT.

This chain links TRBV2 with TRBJ1-1; 7 bases are shared with TRBD1. CDR3 length: 15 residues. Germline CDR1 is SNHLY and CDR2 is FYNNEI. J gave up 3 bases and V 1 base, and 5 bases lay outside the gene matches. The CDR3 DNA reads TGTGCCAGCAGTGAAGGACAGGGTAGATACACTGAAGCTTTCTTT. It translates to CASSEGQGRYTEAFF.

The rearrangement uses TRBV11-2 and TRBJ2-2; D is possibly TRBD1 (5 bases). The V end was cut by 3 bases, the J end by 4 bases, with 12 bases between. The CDR3 has 15 residues. The germline CDR1 and CDR2 sequences are SGHAT and FQNNGV. CDR3 in DNA: TGTGCCAGCAGCTTTAAGGGGTCGAGCACCGGGGAGCTGTTTTTT. This sequence encodes CASSFKGSSTGELFF. The full variable domain, rest sourced from reference TRBV11-2 and TRBJ2-2, is EAGVAQSPRYKIIEKRQSVAFWCNPISGHATLYWYQQILGQGPKLLIQFQNNGVVDDSQLPKDRFSAERLKGVDSTLKIQPAKLEDSAVYLCASSFKGSSTGELFFGEGSRLTVL.

The gene calls are TRBV29-1 and TRBJ1-2; 10 nucleotides line up with TRBD1. This CDR3 has 19 amino acids. The V gene's germline CDR1 is SQVTM and CDR2 ANQGSEA. V lost 2 bases to trimming and J lost 4 bases; unmatched junction nucleotides: 19. For the CDR3, the DNA is TGCAGCGTTGAACGATTTACTCAGTCCGGGACAGGGGACGGCTATGGCTACACCTTC. The encoded protein is CSVERFTQSGTGDGYGYTF.

This clone was seen a few times. The chain employs TRBV3-1 (or the pseudogene TRBV3-2) and TRBJ1-1, with D unresolved. Germline CDR1 and CDR2: LGHDT and YNNKEL (reference sequence). The CDR3 sequence is 13 residues long. Trimming cost V 6 bases and J 3 bases, with 11 bases left between them. CDR3 sequence reads: CASSFGGHTEAFF. The CDR3 DNA follows: TGTGCCAGCAGTTTTGGCGGTCACACTGAAGCTTTCTTT.

The gene calls are TRBV18 and TRBJ1-4; possibly TRBD1 for D (5 bases). V was trimmed by 3 bases and J by 0 bases, leaving 8 bases between them. This CDR3 region has 15 residues. In germline, CDR1 is KGHSH, CDR2 LQKENI. CDR3 in DNA: TGTGCCAGCTCACCCGTGACAGCAACTAATGAAAAACTGTTTTTT. Protein sequence: CASSPVTATNEKLFF.

V and J are TRBV18 and TRBJ1-1, with D tentatively TRBD1 (5 bases). With 6 bases removed from V and 7 bases from J, the gap between germline ends came to 12 bases. CDR3 length equals 12 residues. CDR1 and CDR2 from the germline V gene are KGHSH and LQKENI. CDR3 DNA: TGTGCCAGCTCCGCGCGGGGGAGTGAAGCTTTCTTT. It yields the protein CASSARGSEAFF.

The genes are TRBV5-1 and TRBJ2-7, with D perhaps TRBD1 (6 bases). CDR1 and CDR2 (germline): SGHRS, YFSETQ. With 4 bases removed from V and 0 bases from J, the gap between germline ends came to 14 bases. This CDR3 has 15 amino acids. CDR3 sequence reads: CASSIATGSSYEQYV. The DNA for the CDR3 is TGCGCCAGCAGCATCGCCACAGGGAGCTCCTACGAGCAGTACGTC.

The table lists this clone with a few counts. The rearrangement joins TRBV5-1 to TRBJ2-5; 7 bases fit TRBD2. Germline trimming cut 0 bases from V and 5 bases from J; bases unmatched to any gene: 7. CDR3 length: 15 amino acids. CDR1 and CDR2 from the germline V gene are SGHRS and YFSETQ. The CDR3 nucleotides are TGCGCCAGCAGCTTGGGGACTAGTTATTCGGAGACCCAGTACTTC. This translates into CASSLGTSYSETQYF.

This rearrangement joins TRBV12-3 or TRBV12-4 to TRBJ1-6; D not certain. Trimming shortened V by 7 bases and J by 7 bases, and 11 bases separated the two germline ends. The CDR3 spans 13 residues. The CDR3 bases are TGTGCCAGCACCCCAAGGAGGAATTCACCCCTCCACTTT. Its translation: CASTPRRNSPLHF.

This chain joins TRBV29-1 and TRBJ2-1; TRBD1 agrees at 8 bases. The V gene's germline CDR1 is SQVTM and CDR2 ANQGSEA. V was pared by 5 bases and J by 3 bases, with 9 bases of the junction left unmatched. CDR3 length: 15 residues. CDR3 sequence reads: CSVTYRDRFYNEQFF. CDR3 DNA: TGCAGCGTTACCTACCGGGACAGGTTCTACAATGAGCAGTTCTTC.

In this sample, this clone turned up a few times. The V call is TRBV28, the J call TRBJ2-5; 12 nucleotides match TRBD2. The CDR3 consists of 17 residues. The trim removed 3 bases at V and 2 bases at J, leaving 7 bases unmatched. CDR1 and CDR2 from the germline V gene are MDHEN and SYDVKM. CDR3 nucleotides: TGTGCCAGCAGTTTTGGGTGGACTAGCGGGGAACAAGAGACCCAGTACTTC. Translating it yields CASSFGWTSGEQETQYF.

The chain links TRBV18 to TRBJ1-2; D perhaps matches TRBD1 (5 bases). CDR1 and CDR2 (germline): KGHSH, LQKENI. This CDR3 has 14 residues. Trimming removed 2 bases at V and 2 bases at J, with 9 bases between. This chain's CDR3 is CASSPSKGNYGYTF. The CDR3 DNA sequence: TGTGCCAGCTCACCATCCAAGGGGAACTATGGCTACACCTTC.

This clone was found a few times. Distinct nucleotide sequences in the sample also encode this CDR3. The rearrangement uses TRBV6-5 and TRBJ2-2; weak D call: TRBD1 (6 bases). The germline V gene has CDR1 MNHEY and CDR2 SVGAGI. The CDR3 runs to 13 residues. Trimming pared 6 bases from V and 8 bases from J, leaving 13 bases between. For the CDR3, the DNA is TGTGCCAGCAGGCCCACAGGGACGGGGGAGCTGTTTTTT. The encoded protein is CASRPTGTGELFF.

In DNA, the CDR3 is TGTGCCAGCAGTTTGGGGAGAAAAGTCAATCAGCCCCAGCATTTT. It encodes CASSLGRKVNQPQHF. The chain joins TRBV28 to TRBJ1-5; D gene ambiguous. Germline-derived CDR1 and CDR2 are MDHEN and SYDVKM. This CDR3 has 15 amino acids. The germline V and J ends were trimmed by 3 bases and 3 bases, with 12 bases remaining between them.

The chain employs TRBV30 and TRBJ2-2; 8 bases map to TRBD1. V lost 4 bases to trimming and J lost 1 base; unmatched junction nucleotides: 2. CDR1 is GTSNPN and CDR2 is SVGIG in the germline V gene (reference sequence). The CDR3 length is 14 residues. The CDR3 sequence is CAWKGTGNTGELFF. DNA for the CDR3: TGTGCCTGGAAAGGGACAGGGAACACCGGGGAGCTGTTTTTT.

The gene calls are TRBV6-5 and TRBJ2-7; 8 bases fit TRBD1. V gave up 6 bases and J gave up 6 bases; unmatched junction bases: 1. Germline assignment: CDR1 MNHEY and CDR2 SVGAGI. CDR3 length: 11 amino acids. The CDR3 nucleotides are TGTGCCAGCAGAACAGGGGGCGAGCAGTACGTC. Its protein is CASRTGGEQYV.

Regarding this clone: A much larger clone differs by one base, so this may be a read error. CDR3 residues: CAGTQSASQPQHF. In DNA, the CDR3 is TGTGCCGGCACCCAATCCGCCAGTCAGCCCCAGCATTTT. V is TRBV12-3 or TRBV12-4 and J is TRBJ1-5; no clear D. The CDR3 runs 13 residues. The V end lost 11 bases, the J end lost 6 bases, and 17 bases lay between the germline ends.

The gene calls are TRBV5-1 and TRBJ1-2; 12 nucleotides match TRBD1. The CDR3 consists of 15 residues. V lost 0 bases and J lost 7; bases outside the gene matches: 4. Germline V CDR1 and CDR2: SGHRS, YFSETQ. CDR3 bases: TGCGCCAGCAGCTTGGGGGGACAGGGGGCGCTTGGCTACACCTTC. It specifies CASSLGGQGALGYTF.

The chain carries TRBV6-6 and TRBJ2-7, with 7 bases identical to TRBD1. V gave up 6 bases and J gave up 2 bases; unmatched junction bases: 7. CDR1 is MNHNY, CDR2 SVGAGI, per germline (reference sequence). The CDR3 runs to 14 residues. In DNA, the CDR3 is TGTGCCAGCAGACTTACAGGGGTGACCTACGAGCAGTACTTC. Its protein product is CASRLTGVTYEQYF.

CDR3 sequence reads: CASRRTQGGGQETQYF. CDR3 nucleotide sequence: TGTGCCAGCAGACGAACCCAGGGGGGTGGGCAAGAGACCCAGTACTTC. The chain uses TRBV27 and TRBJ2-5; the D gene is possibly TRBD1 (7 bases). Trimming removed 6 bases at V and 2 bases at J, with 19 bases between. Germline V gene data show CDR1 as MNHEY and CDR2 as SMNVEV (reference sequence). The CDR3 has 16 amino acids.

The V and J genes are TRBV6-5 and TRBJ2-7; TRBD1 might be the D (6 bases). Germline CDR1 is MNHEY and CDR2 is SVGAGI. Trimming took off 7 bases at V and 0 bases at J, with 16 bases between the two ends. The CDR3 is 15 amino acids. As DNA, the CDR3 is TGTGCCAGCACTATACAGGGATGGAACTCCTACGAGCAGTACGTC. It encodes CASTIQGWNSYEQYV.

The rearrangement uses TRBV7-6 and TRBJ1-4; TRBD1 aligns across 8 bases. The germline gives CDR1 SGHVS, CDR2 FNYEAQ. This CDR3 has 16 amino acids. The junction had 4 bases not matched to a gene; V was cut back by 0 bases and J by 4 bases. In DNA form, the CDR3 reads TGTGCCAGCAGCTTAGCCCAGGGGGCTATTAATGAAAAACTGTTTTTT. Translated: CASSLAQGAINEKLFF.

V and J are TRBV14 and TRBJ2-1; TRBD2 agrees at 8 bases. Germline assignment: CDR1 SGHDN and CDR2 FVKESK. The CDR3 sequence is 16 residues long. The trim removed 6 bases at V and 7 bases at J, leaving 14 bases unmatched. The CDR3 DNA reads TGTGCCAGCAGTCCCCTTGGCGGGGGGCTGGGGAATGAGCAGTTCTTC. Protein: CASSPLGGGLGNEQFF.

The chain recombines TRBV5-1 with TRBJ2-7; perhaps TRBD2 as D (6 bases). V lost 4 bases and J lost 3, with 8 bases in between. Germline CDR1 and CDR2: SGHRS and YFSETQ. This CDR3 contains 12 residues. In DNA form, the CDR3 reads TGCGCCAGCAGCCGGGACTTCTACGAGCAGTACTTC. Protein: CASSRDFYEQYF.

This clone was recorded many times. The rearrangement joins TRBV6-1 to TRBJ1-5, with D tentatively TRBD1 (6 bases). This CDR3 is 16 amino acids long. Per the germline V gene, CDR1 is MNHNS and CDR2 is SASEGT. Trimming pared 4 bases from V and 1 base from J, leaving 14 bases between. CDR3 sequence: CASSALGGASNQPQHF. The CDR3 region has the DNA TGTGCCAGCAGTGCCCTGGGGGGGGCAAGCAATCAGCCCCAGCATTTT.

The chain employs TRBV19 and TRBJ1-2; tentative D call: TRBD1 (5 bases). Trimming shortened V by 0 bases and J by 4 bases, and 15 bases separated the two germline ends. Germline CDR1 reads LNHDA; CDR2 reads SQIVND (reference sequence). This CDR3 is 16 amino acids long. Here the CDR3 reads CASSIDGRGILYGYTF. Here the CDR3 DNA reads TGTGCCAGTAGTATAGACGGACGGGGGATCCTCTATGGCTACACCTTC.

This clone was detected only a few times. The rearrangement links TRBV5-1 to TRBJ1-2; D may be TRBD1 (6 bases). This CDR3 is built from 13 residues. The V end lost 4 bases, the J end lost 3 bases, and 10 bases lay between the germline ends. CDR1 and CDR2 from the germline V gene are SGHRS and YFSETQ. CDR3 amino acids: CASSTQGDYGYTF. CDR3 bases: TGCGCCAGCAGCACACAGGGAGACTATGGCTACACCTTC.

The genes are TRBV28 and TRBJ1-2; weak D call: TRBD1 (5 bases). CDR1 MDHEN and CDR2 SYDVKM come from the germline V gene. CDR3 length: 15 amino acids. Trimming removed 3 bases at V and 7 bases at J, with 18 bases between. In DNA form, the CDR3 reads TGTGCCAGCAGTTTTTCGGACAAGGGCGTGCCTGGCTACACCTTC. Protein: CASSFSDKGVPGYTF.

V usage is TRBV5-1 and J usage is TRBJ2-3, with TRBD1 as a possible D gene (6 bases). Germline CDR1 SGHRS, CDR2 YFSETQ. This CDR3 has 14 amino acids. V was shortened by 2 bases and J by 6 bases, with 13 bases between the two germline ends. This CDR3 reads CASSFGRGADTQYF. The CDR3 region has the DNA TGCGCCAGCAGCTTCGGCAGGGGCGCGGATACGCAGTATTTT.